The rows below give T cell receptor beta chains drawn from one sample of a study of vaccination effects on CD4 cells after COVID-19. Their cognate antigens are unknown. TCRdb keeps only in-frame clones here, not all; method: immunoSEQ multiplex PCR. Of just under 65,000 clones listed, less than 80% are singletons. Sequences were derived from CD4+ T cells from PBMCs cultured with HCoV-OC43 spike peptides, sampled before COVID-19 vaccination. Receptors were obtained from a human donor who received a COVID-19 vaccine. CDR3s leave out the opening cysteine and the closing phenylalanine or tryptophan.

v_gene	j_gene	CDR3aa
TRBV5-1	TRBJ1-6	ASSLIEAGGTNSPLH
TRBV2	TRBJ1-2	AIWDRDGYT
TRBV7-8	TRBJ1-3	ASSLAGGVGNTIY
TRBV11-2	TRBJ2-4	ASSFWTGLAKNIQY
TRBV30	TRBJ1-2	AWSIHRGYT
TRBV4-1	TRBJ1-2	ASSQLLATAKNYT
TRBV6-5	TRBJ2-1	ASSDPGRQGNEQF
TRBV6-4	TRBJ1-2	ASSTTGDSGYGYT
TRBV5-5	TRBJ2-2	ASSLVSGFWTGELF
TRBV10-3	TRBJ1-1	AISSQGSTEAF
TRBV15	TRBJ2-5	ATSRVGTTQETQY
TRBV24-1	TRBJ2-3	ATSDLHIRGRVGSNILTDTQY
TRBV7-9	TRBJ2-5	ASSLDPAWETQY
TRBV7-3	TRBJ1-1	ASSLSVNTEAF
TRBV10-3	TRBJ2-2	AIRGGPGTGELF
TRBV7-2	TRBJ1-1	ASSLGIVTQEAF
TRBV24-1	TRBJ2-5	ATSDPQGPYPQGETQY
TRBV21-1	TRBJ1-5	ASSNRDREWDTNQPQH
TRBV7-9	TRBJ1-1	ASSRQEAF
TRBV10-2	TRBJ2-5	ASSLGLAGPQETQY
TRBV6-5	TRBJ1-1	ASRYSGTYEAF
TRBV19	TRBJ2-5	ASSSWGAIKETQY
TRBV2	TRBJ1-2	ASSERGPSGGYT
TRBV6-1	TRBJ2-1	ASSERDYKGDEQF
TRBV5-1	TRBJ2-3	ASSLVAGAGDTQY
TRBV7-2	TRBJ2-1	ASSLTAAVNEQF
TRBV6-5	TRBJ1-1	ASRRRANTEAF
TRBV9	TRBJ2-6	ASSALSGGGSGANVLT
TRBV28	TRBJ1-1	ASSTTGNTEAF
TRBV18	TRBJ1-1	ASSPRTLSNTEAF
TRBV7-3	TRBJ1-2	ASSFSREGGYT
TRBV4-1	TRBJ1-2	ASSQGRGRGRGYT
TRBV29-1	TRBJ2-3	SARIAQDTQY
TRBV28	TRBJ1-1	ASGRQLTEAF
TRBV11-3	TRBJ2-1	ASSLAGLRDGEQF
TRBV2	TRBJ1-1	ASRDNLNTEAF
TRBV6-5	TRBJ2-1	ASARGQVGNEQF
TRBV24-1	TRBJ2-3	ATRPSLGRSDTQY
TRBV7-8	TRBJ1-2	ASSLLVEGAGQGYT
TRBV4-3	TRBJ2-5	ASSHDRVSRETQY